The clone carrying this TCR beta chain was seen more than once but under ten times. What it binds is not known. Around 110 mL of blood, on average, came from one heparinised draw per donor. This specimen comes from a study of beta chain features in type 1 diabetes. The CDR3 is 16 residues long. The germline V gene encodes CDR1 LNHDA and CDR2 SQIVND (reference sequence). V trimming: 5 bases; J trimming: 1 base; junction bases outside the gene matches: 8. Expressed TCRB transcripts got sequenced, as all isolated RNA was reverse transcribed. The study sequenced naive, central memory and regulatory T cell samples to an average of roughly 4 million reads. The table came from immunoSEQ multiplex PCR; TCRdb's copy has only in-frame clones and leaves some out. The data hold hundreds of thousands of clones, with around 15% observed a single time. Findings of the study overall: Naive, central memory and regulatory TCRB repertoires appeared more similar among patients than healthy donors. Researchers report that Type 1 diabetes patients had moderately but significantly shorter TCRB CDR3s across all four CD4+ subsets.

Material for sequencing was naive CD4+ T cells from blood. The chain is built from TRBV19 and TRBJ1-5; 7 bases align to TRBD1. The sequence was collected from a man between 18 and 29 years old in good health. CDR3 nucleotides: TGTGCCAGTAGTGTCAAACAGGGGCCGAGCAATCAGCCCCAGCATTTT. Translated, it gives CASSVKQGPSNQPQHF.